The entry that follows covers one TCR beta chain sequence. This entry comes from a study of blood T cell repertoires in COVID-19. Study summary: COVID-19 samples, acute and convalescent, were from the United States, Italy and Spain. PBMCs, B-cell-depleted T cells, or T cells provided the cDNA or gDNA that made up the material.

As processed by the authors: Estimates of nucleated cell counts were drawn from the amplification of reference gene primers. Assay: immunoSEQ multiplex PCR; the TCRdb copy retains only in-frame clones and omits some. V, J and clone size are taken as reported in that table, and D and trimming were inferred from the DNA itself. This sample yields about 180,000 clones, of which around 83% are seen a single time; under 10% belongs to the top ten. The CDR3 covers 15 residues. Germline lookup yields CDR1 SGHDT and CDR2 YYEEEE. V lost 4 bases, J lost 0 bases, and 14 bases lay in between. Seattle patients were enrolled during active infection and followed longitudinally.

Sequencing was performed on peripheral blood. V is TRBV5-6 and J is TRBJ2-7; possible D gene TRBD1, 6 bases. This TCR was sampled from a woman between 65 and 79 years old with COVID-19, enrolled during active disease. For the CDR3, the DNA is TGTGCCAGCAGCGATCCTGCGGACAGCTCCTACGAGCAGTACTTC. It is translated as CASSDPADSSYEQYF.